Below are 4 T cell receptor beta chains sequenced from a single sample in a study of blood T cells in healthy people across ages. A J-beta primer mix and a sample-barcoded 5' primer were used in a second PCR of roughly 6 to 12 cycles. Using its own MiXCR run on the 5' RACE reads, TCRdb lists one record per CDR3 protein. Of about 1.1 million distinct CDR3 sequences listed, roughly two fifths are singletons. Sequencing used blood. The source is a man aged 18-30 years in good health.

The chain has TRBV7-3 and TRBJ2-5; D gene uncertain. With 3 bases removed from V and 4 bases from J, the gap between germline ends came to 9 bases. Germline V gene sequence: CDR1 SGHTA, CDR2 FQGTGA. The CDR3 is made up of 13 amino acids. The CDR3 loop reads CASSFGVTETQYF. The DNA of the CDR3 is TGTGCCAGCAGCTTCGGAGTAACAGAGACCCAGTACTTC.

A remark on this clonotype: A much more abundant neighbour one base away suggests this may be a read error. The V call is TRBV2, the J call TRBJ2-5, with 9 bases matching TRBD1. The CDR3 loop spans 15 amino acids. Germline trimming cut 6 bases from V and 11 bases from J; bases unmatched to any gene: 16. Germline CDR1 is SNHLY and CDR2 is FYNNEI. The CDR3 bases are TGTGCCAGCAGCCCAAATAGTTGGACAGGGGTTGAGCAGTACTTC. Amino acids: CASSPNSWTGVEQYF.

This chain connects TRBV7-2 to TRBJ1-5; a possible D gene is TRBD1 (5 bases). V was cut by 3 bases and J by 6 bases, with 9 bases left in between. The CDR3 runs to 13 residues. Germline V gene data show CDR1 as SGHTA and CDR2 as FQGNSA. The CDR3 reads CASSLGEAQPQHF. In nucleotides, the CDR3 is TGTGCCAGCAGCTTGGGGGAGGCTCAGCCCCAGCATTTT. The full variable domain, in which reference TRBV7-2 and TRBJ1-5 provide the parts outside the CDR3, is GAGVSQSPSNKVTEKGKDVELRCDPISGHTALYWYRQSLGQGLEFLIYFQGNSAPDKSGLPSDRFSAERTGGSVSTLTIQRTQQEDSAVYLCASSLGEAQPQHFGDGTRLSIL.

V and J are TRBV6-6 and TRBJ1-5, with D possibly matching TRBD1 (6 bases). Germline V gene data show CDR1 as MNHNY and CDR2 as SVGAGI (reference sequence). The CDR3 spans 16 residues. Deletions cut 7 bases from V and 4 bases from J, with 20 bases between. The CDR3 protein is CASTSRGGDVNQPQHF. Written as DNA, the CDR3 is TGTGCCAGCACTTCGAGGGGGGGGGACGTAAATCAGCCCCAGCATTTT.